Shown below are 17 T cell receptor beta chains from a single sample sequenced in a study of blood T cells in healthy people across ages. The authors ran a second PCR of 7 to 11 cycles using a sample-barcoded 5' primer and a J-beta primer mix. TCRdb called the 5' RACE reads again in MiXCR, with one record for every CDR3 protein. Of around 1,600,000 distinct CDR3 sequences in the sample, 42% are singletons; the top ten hold around 4%. Sequenced: blood. The receptors were gathered from a young woman in good health.

This clonotype was counted between two and nine times. The genes are TRBV10-3 and TRBJ1-2; tentatively, D is TRBD1 (6 bases). The CDR3 covers 15 residues. CDR1 ENHRY and CDR2 SYGVKD come from the germline V gene. V was shortened by 0 bases and J by 6 bases, with 14 bases between the two germline ends. CDR3 region: CAISESRRGRDGYTF. CDR3 coding DNA: TGTGCCATCAGTGAGTCTCGCAGGGGACGGGATGGCTACACCTTC.

V is TRBV24-1 and J is TRBJ2-7; D possibly matches TRBD1 or TRBD2 (5 bases each). The DNA end is a closer match to TRBJ2-5, so the J assignment may be wrong. The CDR3 consists of 15 residues. Germline loops: CDR1 KGHDR, CDR2 SFDVKD. The CDR3 DNA reads as TGTGCCACCAGTGATTTTGGGGACCTGGGGGAGACCCAGTACTTC. This sequence encodes CATSDFGDLGETQYF.

The V and J genes are TRBV7-2 and TRBJ1-4; no clear D. From germline, CDR1 is SGHTA and CDR2 FQGNSA. The ends were cut back, 2 bases at V and 0 bases at J, with 7 bases in the middle. This CDR3 comprises 15 residues. The CDR3 nucleotides read TGTGCCAGCAGCTTAACGATTGCAACTAATGAAAAACTGTTTTTT. Translation gives CASSLTIATNEKLFF.

The V call is TRBV20-1, the J call TRBJ2-3; 9 nucleotides line up with TRBD2. The CDR3 totals 15 residues. With V trimmed by 3 bases and J by 2 bases, 6 bases remained unmatched. Germline V gives CDR1 DFQATT, CDR2 SNEGSKA (reference sequence). In DNA form, the CDR3 reads TGCAGTGCTAGCATCAGCGGGGGGCTCACAGATACGCAGTATTTT. Its translation: CSASISGGLTDTQYF.

The chain combines TRBV4-3 with TRBJ2-7, with 11 bases matching TRBD2. The trim removed 1 base at V and 2 bases at J, leaving 10 bases unmatched. CDR1 is LGHNA, CDR2 YSLEER, per germline. This CDR3 contains 18 residues. For the CDR3, the DNA is TGCGCCAGCAGCCAAGCGGCGGCTAGCGGGGGGAGTGCCTACGAGCAGTACTTC. Amino acid sequence: CASSQAAASGGSAYEQYF.

The chain uses TRBV7-2 and TRBJ2-5, with D perhaps being TRBD1 or TRBD2 (6 bases each). The DNA end lines up better with TRBJ2-7; the J call may be wrong. The CDR3 extends over 14 amino acids. CDR1 is SGHTA and CDR2 is FQGNSA in the germline V gene. CDR3 DNA sequence: TGTGCCAGCAGCTCCGAGGGGGGTCTGTACGAGCAGTACTTC. As protein: CASSSEGGLYEQYF.

V usage is TRBV6-2 or TRBV6-3 and J usage is TRBJ1-3; D gene uncertain. Germline loops: CDR1 MNHEY, CDR2 SVGEGT. This CDR3 is built from 15 residues. The V end was cut by 6 bases, the J end by 2 bases, with 14 bases between. CDR3 sequence reads: CASRDSRRAGNTIYF. CDR3 bases: TGTGCCAGCAGGGACTCACGGAGAGCTGGAAACACCATATATTTT.

The rearrangement uses TRBV5-4 and TRBJ2-3; 14 positions agree with TRBD2. Looked up from germline, CDR1 is SGHNT and CDR2 is YYREEE (reference sequence). The CDR3 is 20 amino acids. Trimming cost V 3 bases and J 3 bases; bases outside gene matches: 15. CDR3 coding DNA: TGTGCCAGCAGCTCCCTGACTAGCGGGAGGGCACCCTGGGGGACAGATACGCAGTATTTT. It is translated as CASSSLTSGRAPWGTDTQYF.

For the CDR3, the DNA is TGTGCCAGCAGCATTCCAGGACAGGGCTCCGGGGAGCTGTTTTTT. Amino acids: CASSIPGQGSGELFF. The chain is built from TRBV7-6 and TRBJ2-2; 8 positions agree with TRBD1. The CDR3 loop spans 15 amino acids. After removal of 5 bases from V and 6 bases from J, the junction contained 8 bases not matched to a gene. Germline loops: CDR1 SGHVS, CDR2 FNYEAQ.

The chain employs TRBV5-1 and TRBJ2-1; D might be TRBD1 or TRBD2, each matching 5 bases. In germline, CDR1 is SGHRS, CDR2 YFSETQ. V was trimmed by 4 bases and J by 3 bases, leaving 17 bases between them. This CDR3 is 16 amino acids long. CDR3 residues: CASSLVSGTVYNEQFF. CDR3 DNA sequence: TGCGCCAGCAGCCTGGTTTCTGGGACCGTCTACAATGAGCAGTTCTTC.

The gene calls are TRBV5-1 and TRBJ2-2; 8 positions match TRBD1. CDR1 is SGHRS and CDR2 is YFSETQ in the germline V gene. Losses at the gene ends were 1 base for V and 4 bases for J; bases not matched to a gene: 6. The CDR3 spans 16 residues. DNA of the CDR3: TGCGCCAGCAGCTTGAGAGGACAGGGTAGCACCGGGGAGCTGTTTTTT. As protein: CASSLRGQGSTGELFF.

Of note for this clonotype: A much larger clone differs by one base, so this may be a read error. This rearrangement joins TRBV12-3 or TRBV12-4 to TRBJ2-3; D gene uncertain. The CDR3 contains 11 residues. CDR3: CASGWADAQYF. The CDR3 DNA reads as TGTGCCAGCGGTTGGGCAGATGCGCAGTATTTT.

There are a few counts of this clonotype. The chain recombines TRBV7-9 with TRBJ2-3; D uncertain. V was pared by 1 base and J by 10 bases, with 12 bases between. This CDR3 has 13 residues. Germline-derived CDR1 and CDR2 are SEHNR and FQNEAQ (reference sequence). The CDR3 DNA is TGTGCCAGCAGCTTAGATTCAGGTAGTTCGCAGTATTTT. As protein: CASSLDSGSSQYF.

The chain combines TRBV5-1 with TRBJ2-1; the D is unclear. CDR1 and CDR2 (germline): SGHRS, YFSETQ. V was shortened by 4 bases and J by 4 bases, with 15 bases between the two germline ends. The CDR3 is 15 amino acids. The CDR3 coding sequence is TGCGCCAGCAGCGCGCCCTGGGCGGAATACAATGAGCAGTTCTTC. Amino acids: CASSAPWAEYNEQFF.

This clonotype was picked up a small number of times. J is TRBJ1-5 and V is TRBV20-1; D not resolved. The CDR3 totals 16 residues. The germline V and J ends were trimmed by 5 bases and 6 bases, with 23 bases remaining between them. Per the germline V gene, CDR1 is DFQATT and CDR2 is SNEGSKA (reference sequence). The CDR3 DNA is TGCAGTGCTCAGGTCGGTGGTCAGGCTATGTTTCAGCCCCAGCATTTT. Translated: CSAQVGGQAMFQPQHF.

V is TRBV11-2 and J is TRBJ1-1, with D possibly TRBD1 on 5 matching bases. Germline CDR1 is SGHAT and CDR2 is FQNNGV. V lost 5 bases, J lost 5 bases, and 18 bases lay in between. This CDR3 region has 15 residues. The CDR3 loop is CASSRKTGVGTEAFF. CDR3 DNA sequence: TGTGCCAGCAGCCGCAAAACGGGGGTCGGGACTGAAGCTTTCTTT.

This clonotype was picked up one time. At one of its ends the junction is not consistent with the germline gene, which may arise from a read error. The V gene is TRBV27, the J gene TRBJ2-1; D might be TRBD2 (6 bases). The CDR3 length is 15 residues. Germline-derived CDR1 and CDR2 are MNHEY and SMNVEV (reference sequence). CDR3 protein: CASSLLGRLGNEQFF. CDR3 DNA sequence: TGTGCAAGCAGTTTATTGGGTCGACTAGGAAATGAGCAGTTCTTC.